These T cell receptor beta chains were read from a single sample in a study of blood T cells in healthy people across ages. TCRdb reanalysed the 5' RACE reads using MiXCR and keeps one entry per CDR3 protein. The table shows under 2 million distinct CDR3 sequences, with roughly 32% occurring only once. Sequenced: blood. The source of these receptors is a woman aged 25-40 years in good health. The CDR3 runs from the conserved cysteine through the conserved F or W. Each record gives: J gene, CDR3 length, clone size, D gene, V gene, CDR3 DNA, CDR3 protein. The D gene is left open where the match is weak. The size of a clone is reported for some rows only, either as once, few or many, or as a class for expanded clones.

TRBJ2-3 15 few TRBD2 TRBV7-9 TGTGCCAGCAGCTTTCCCGGGGGGGCCGTAGATACGCAGTATTTT CASSFPGGAVDTQYF
TRBJ1-4 14 NA NA TRBV6-1 TGTGCCAGCAGTGAGGGGCTGCTTAATGAAAAACTGTTTTTT CASSEGLLNEKLFF
TRBJ2-1 15 once TRBD1 TRBV19 TGTGCCAGTAGTATCGGACAGGGGAGATACAATGAGCAGTTCTTC CASSIGQGRYNEQFF
TRBJ2-1 15 NA NA TRBV20-1 TGCAGTGCTAGAGGACTAAGAATGAAGTCGGGTGAGCAGTTCTTC CSARGLRMKSGEQFF
TRBJ1-1 13 few NA TRBV18 TGTGCCAGCTCACCGGGCAGGGCTCCTGAAGCTTTCTTT CASSPGRAPEAFF
TRBJ1-1 14 few NA TRBV10-2 TGCGCCAGCATCGAGACGGCTTTGGGCACTGAAGCTTTCTTT CASIETALGTEAFF
TRBJ1-1 11 NA NA TRBV6-2/TRBV6-3 TGTGCCAGCAGTTACGGGTATGAAGCTTTCTTT CASSYGYEAFF
TRBJ1-1 15 few TRBD1 TRBV9 TGTGCCAACGCTCCCAGGGGGGAGAGTAGCACTGAAGCTTTCTTT CANAPRGESSTEAFF
TRBJ1-5 16 NA NA TRBV15 TGTGCCACCAGCAAGACAGTGGCTATTCCCAATCAGCCCCAGCATTTT CATSKTVAIPNQPQHF
TRBJ2-1 16 NA TRBD2 TRBV11-1 TGTGCCAGCAGCTTATTCGTTGGCGGGGGTACCAATGAGCAGTTCTTC CASSLFVGGGTNEQFF
TRBJ2-4 12 few NA TRBV30 TGTGCCTGGAGTCAAGCGGGCGGCCCGCAGTACTTC CAWSQAGGPQYF
TRBJ2-7 14 NA NA TRBV27 TGTGCCAGCAGTTTACGGATGAGCTCCTACGAGCAGTACTTC CASSLRMSSYEQYF
TRBJ2-3 14 many TRBD1 TRBV5-5 TGTGCCAGCAGCGGACAGGGATGGACAGATACGCAGTATTTT CASSGQGWTDTQYF
TRBJ2-7 14 NA NA TRBV30 TGTGCCTGGAGTGCCGATCGGGGTTACTACGAGCAGTACTTC CAWSADRGYYEQYF
TRBJ2-1 17 few TRBD1 TRBV7-3 TGTGCCAGCAGCTTAACGGGGAGACAGGGGTCTGACGATGAGCAGTTCTTC CASSLTGRQGSDDEQFF
TRBJ1-5 14 NA NA TRBV7-9 TGTGCCAGTAGCTTAATGGGTAGCAATCAGCCCCAGCATTTT CASSLMGSNQPQHF
TRBJ1-1 16 NA TRBD1 TRBV4-1 TGCGCCAGCAGCCAAACAGGGGGGTTTATGAACACTGGAGCTTTCTTT CASSQTGGFMNTGAFF